This T cell receptor (beta chain) was sequenced in a study of T cell responses to AZD1222 COVID-19 vaccine. Study context: Pooled together were second doses at about 4 or about 12 weeks.

From germline, CDR1 is MNHEY and CDR2 SVGEGT. The junction had 3 bases not matched to a gene; V was cut back by 6 bases and J by 2 bases. CDR3 length: 13 amino acids. The repertoire was sequenced with immunoSEQ multiplex PCR; TCRdb's copy has only in-frame clones and lacks some. The profile covers approximately 120,000 clones, with roughly 88% appearing a single time and approximately 5.4% taken by the ten largest. Study-level findings and limits: There were repertoire samples only from the period after the peak T cell response.

About this clone: Its antigen is undetermined.

The source was peripheral blood, collected on day 0 of AZD1222 vaccination. V and J are TRBV6-2 or TRBV6-3 and TRBJ2-5, with 7 bases matching TRBD1. This sequence was found in an adult in good health. CDR3 in amino acids: CASSRDRQETQYF. The CDR3 DNA sequence: TGTGCCAGCAGCCGGGACAGACAAGAGACCCAGTACTTC.